Described below is a single T cell receptor (beta chain) sequence and its context. Its antigen is currently not known. No base quality values were provided; no much bigger clone lies one nucleotide off. The CDR1 and CDR2 encoded by the germline V gene are SGHVS and FQNEAQ. Taken from cysteine to phenylalanine, the CDR3 has 14 residues. Only the CDR3 portion is preserved as DNA: 42 bases, with reading frame beginning at the first base. V was cut back by 3 bases and J by 6 bases, leaving a gap of 12 bases between them. The time point label for this specimen denotes: cycle 4 day 1 (C4D1), after 5 to 7 weeks of nivolumab. All trial patients had relapsed after autologous stem cell transplantation, with cohorts A, B and C differing in prior brentuximab vedotin exposure. A total of 50 to 70 patients with relapsed/refractory classical Hodgkin lymphoma made up the trial cohort, and each patient's best overall response was complete response, partial response or progressive disease. In the multi-cohort phase II CheckMate 205 trial, trial patients received single-agent nivolumab. Best overall response was determined by an independent review committee according to the 2007 International Working Group response criteria. PBMCs from the trial were collected at three points: immediately before nivolumab initiation (C1D1), and during therapy at cycle 2 day 1 and cycle 4 day 1. Peripheral blood was collected in 8 mL Vacutainer Cell Preparation Tubes, from which PBMCs were isolated by centrifugation and then cryopreserved.

This record belongs to a study of PD-1 blockade in classical Hodgkin lymphoma (dated by TCRdb to about 2020). About the investigation overall: Nivolumab dosing was 3 mg/kg intravenously every 2 weeks, continuing until either disease progression or unacceptable toxicity. A peripheral blood immune signature of response to PD-1 blockade in classical Hodgkin lymphoma was defined using TCR beta sequencing and CyTOF.

Summary of the overall study and its limitations: Patients starting nivolumab less than 1 year after ASCT had lower diversity and were excluded from later analyses to avoid confounding by immune reconstitution. The study was limited to a single clinical trial cohort, and causes of repertoire differences, possibly disease activity or prior therapy, remained undefined. Trial patients achieving complete response had baseline diversity similar to newly diagnosed patients, whereas partial responders and progressors had significantly lower diversity. By C4D1, a significant rise was seen in CD4+ TCR diversity but not in CD8+ TCR diversity (p=0.0027 vs p=0.16), and the rise was most apparent among complete responders (p=0.02). Baseline TCR diversity was reported to be lower in newly diagnosed patients than in healthy donors, and even lower in relapsed/refractory patients.

The Qiagen DNeasy kit was used to extract genomic DNA from unsorted PBMCs and from the negatively selected CD4+ and CD8+ fractions. TCR beta CDR3 regions were subjected to amplification by immunoSEQ multiplex PCR with primers that anneal to V and J segments. A synthetic immune receptor repertoire was used to minimize amplification bias, and any residual bias was removed computationally once sequencing was done. Concerning the study's data processing: Custom Python scripts were used to quantify repertoire diversity as the Shannon entropy index. The unsorted, CD4+ and CD8+ repertoires were each analyzed separately, with the exception of combined analyses, where CD4+ and CD8+ sequences were merged in silico. Clonal expansion was defined as at least a 2-fold frequency increase after treatment relative to C1D1, with a pseudocount of 0.5 for undetected baseline clones. Clones with 0 or 1 copy at C1D1 were defined as singleton clones, while clones with 2 or more copies were defined as non-singleton clones. Clones expanded in unsorted samples were labelled as CD4+, CD8+ or unknown by matching protein sequences in sorted samples from the same patient. Wilcoxon tests on paired samples were used to test diversity changes from C1D1 to C4D1. This immuneACCESS table, as held by TCRdb, lists in-frame sequences with V and J called but not all clones. Of the missing ones, under half trace to an unresolved V gene in checked studies; the others have no known cause. V and J calls and clone size are those listed in that table; D and trimming were worked out from the DNA. The sample records about 41,000 clones, nearly 70% of which are singletons. The ten largest clonotypes hold around 2.4% of the sample.

This chain is built from TRBV7-8 and TRBJ2-1; the D region possibly corresponds to TRBD2 (5 bases align). This TCR was sampled from a human donor with classical Hodgkin lymphoma. The source was peripheral blood mononuclear cells (PBMCs), collected before the fourth cycle of nivolumab. The sequenced DNA is TGTGCCAGCAGCTTCGGCCTAGCAGGCAATGAGCAGTTCTTC. Its product reads: CASSFGLAGNEQFF.